This T cell receptor beta chain is from a study of T cell responses to AZD1222 COVID-19 vaccine. Method: immunoSEQ multiplex PCR; TCRdb's copy keeps in-frame clones and lacks some. The profile shows fewer than 200,000 clones, approximately 89% of them singletons. This CDR3 is built from 13 residues. Germline V gene sequence: CDR1 SGHVS, CDR2 FQNEAQ. Trimming took 6 bases from V and 1 from J, leaving 7 bases between them. Concerning this clone itself: Its antigen is not identified.

Study results and caveats: Variant regions that are unmutated are reportedly the target of nearly half of spike-specific TCRs.

The receptor's source is an adult who received the AZD1222 COVID-19 vaccine. The input for sequencing was peripheral blood, taken 28 days after the second AZD1222 dose. The rearrangement joins TRBV7-8 to TRBJ1-5; D uncertain. The CDR3 DNA reads TGTGCCAGCAGGGGCGAAAGCAATCAGCCCCAGCATTTT. This gives the protein CASRGESNQPQHF.